These T cell receptor beta chains were read from a single sample in a study of naive and memory T cell subsets. TCRdb reanalysed the UMI-ligation and nested PCR reads using MiXCR and keeps one entry per CDR3 protein. Of over 90,000 distinct CDR3 sequences listed, about 11% were seen once; the top ten hold approximately 0.14%. The sequencing input was naive CD4+ T cells from blood. These receptors were taken from a human donor in good health. Each CDR3 is given with its conserved first and last residue. The order of the fields is V gene, clone size, D gene, J gene, CDR3 protein, CDR3 DNA. The D gene is left open where the match is weak. Not all rows give a size; the values are once, few, many and, for expanded clones, a class.

>TRBV28|many|-|TRBJ1-4
CASSLLNEKLFF
TGTGCCAGCAGTTTACTCAATGAAAAACTGTTTTTT
>TRBV5-1|few|-|TRBJ1-3
CASSLEVTETGNTIYF
TGCGCCAGCAGCTTGGAAGTGACGGAGACTGGAAACACCATATATTTT
>TRBV6-5|-|TRBD1|TRBJ1-1
CASKDRGSSLAFF
TGTGCCAGCAAGGACAGGGGGTCTAGTTTGGCTTTCTTT
>TRBV28|-|TRBD2|TRBJ2-4
CASSAGGSSKNIQYF
TGTGCCAGCAGTGCGGGGGGCTCATCCAAAAACATTCAGTACTTC
>TRBV6-5|few|-|TRBJ2-3
CASSYTSTDTQYF
TGTGCCAGCAGTTACACCAGCACAGATACGCAGTATTTT
>TRBV7-3|few|-|TRBJ1-2
CASSLSKNYGYTF
TGTGCCAGCAGCTTATCCAAGAACTATGGCTACACCTTC
>TRBV1|-|-|TRBJ1-4
CTSSQEKGKGWLKANEKLFF
TGCACCAGCAGCCAAGAGAAGGGCAAAGGCTGGCTTAAAGCTAATGAAAAACTGTTTTTT
>TRBV19|few|TRBD1|TRBJ2-3
CASSNRGVDTQYF
TGTGCCAGTAGTAACAGGGGAGTGGATACGCAGTATTTT
>TRBV20-1|many|TRBD1|TRBJ2-7
CSASQTPGTGMYEQYF
TGCAGTGCTAGCCAGACCCCCGGGACAGGCATGTACGAGCAGTACTTC
>TRBV15|-|TRBD2|TRBJ2-3
CATSVGLAASDTQYF
TGTGCCACCAGCGTGGGACTAGCCGCCTCAGATACGCAGTATTTT
>TRBV4-3|many|-|TRBJ2-7
CASSQDRAQGYEQYF
TGCGCCAGCAGCCAAGATCGGGCGCAGGGTTACGAGCAGTACTTC
>TRBV18|few|-|TRBJ2-1
CASSLQGVGPEDEQFF
TGTGCCAGCTCGTTACAGGGTGTGGGCCCAGAAGATGAGCAGTTCTTC
>TRBV30|-|TRBD1|TRBJ1-4
CAWSRGLANEKLFF
TGTGCCTGGAGTAGGGGGCTCGCGAATGAAAAACTGTTTTTT
>TRBV20-1|few|-|TRBJ2-7
CSLVGRTEEQYF
TGCAGTCTCGTTGGTCGAACGGAGGAGCAGTACTTC
>TRBV7-9|many|-|TRBJ2-3
CASSSTGGKDTQYF
TGTGCCAGCAGCAGTACCGGGGGCAAAGATACGCAGTATTTT
>TRBV3-1|-|-|TRBJ1-1
CASSRYRAVNTEAFF
TGTGCCAGCAGCCGCTACAGGGCGGTGAACACTGAAGCTTTCTTT
>TRBV11-2|-|TRBD1|TRBJ2-7
CASSPLGVTGGSYEQYF
TGTGCCAGCAGCCCCCTCGGGGTTACAGGGGGCAGCTACGAGCAGTACTTC
>TRBV27|-|-|TRBJ1-3
CASSFTWGNTIYF
TGTGCCAGCAGTTTCACCTGGGGAAACACCATATATTTT
>TRBV6-5|few|-|TRBJ1-6
CASRPPRQNSPLHF
TGTGCCAGCAGACCCCCCCGACAGAATTCACCCCTCCACTTT
>TRBV12-3/TRBV12-4|-|TRBD2|TRBJ2-7
CASSFGRGASYEQYF
TGTGCCAGCAGTTTTGGGCGGGGGGCCTCCTACGAGCAGTACTTC
>TRBV29-1|many|-|TRBJ2-2
CSVAWGNTGELFF
TGCAGCGTTGCGTGGGGGAACACCGGGGAGCTGTTTTTT
>TRBV4-3|many|-|TRBJ2-5
CASSQVSYATQYF
TGCGCCAGCAGCCAAGTTAGCTACGCGACCCAGTACTTC
>TRBV6-5|-|-|TRBJ2-5
CASRPTVSETQYF
TGTGCCAGCAGGCCGACAGTCAGTGAGACCCAGTACTTC
>TRBV7-6|few|-|TRBJ2-2
CASSSPSTGELFF
TGTGCCAGCAGCTCACCCTCTACCGGGGAGCTGTTTTTT
>TRBV20-1|-|-|TRBJ2-7
CSAPNRRGSVGDEQYF
TGCAGTGCTCCGAACCGCCGGGGGAGCGTAGGCGACGAGCAGTACTTC
>TRBV29-1|few|TRBD1|TRBJ1-6
CSVVTGQGVLHF
TGCAGCGTTGTGACGGGACAGGGAGTGCTCCACTTT
>TRBV11-2|many|-|TRBJ2-7
CASSLTGYEQYF
TGTGCCAGCAGCTTAACCGGATACGAGCAGTACTTC
>TRBV6-2/TRBV6-3|-|-|TRBJ1-4
CASTSGTLGEKLFF
TGTGCCAGCACGTCCGGGACTCTCGGGGAAAAACTGTTTTTT
>TRBV29-1|many|-|TRBJ2-7
CSTRDGTYEQYF
TGCAGCACAAGGGACGGGACCTACGAGCAGTACTTC
>TRBV29-1|-|-|TRBJ2-7
CSVTGGMGAYEQYF
TGCAGCGTAACAGGAGGGATGGGGGCCTACGAGCAGTACTTC
>TRBV6-5|many|-|TRBJ2-1
CASRGTGNVEQFF
TGTGCCAGCAGGGGGACGGGAAATGTTGAGCAGTTCTTC